What follows describes a single T cell receptor (beta chain). Its specificity is unknown. This entry is derived from a study of beta chain features in type 1 diabetes. The authors reverse transcribed all of the isolated RNA, so sequencing captured expressed TCRB transcripts. Around 4 million reads per sample were averaged for naive, central memory and regulatory samples. Profiled with immunoSEQ multiplex PCR; TCRdb holds only in-frame clones, not every one. This sample carries roughly 150,000 clones, about 9.3% of them seen once, and the ten largest clones take roughly 0.45%. The study, taken as a whole, reports: In every one of the four CD4+ subsets, TCRB CDR3s were moderately but significantly shorter in Type 1 diabetes patients. There was no resolution here of whether HLA type influences TCRB rearrangement. Fewer insertions but more deletions were seen at VDJ junctions in type 1 diabetes patients. Relative to healthy donors, patients appeared to have naive, central memory and Treg TCRB repertoires that were more similar.

The sequenced material came from central memory CD4+ T cells from blood. The sequence derives from a man aged 25-40 years with type 1 diabetes.

CDR3 sequence reads: CASTRQGAKTQYF. CDR3 in DNA: TGTGCCAGCACTAGACAGGGGGCGAAGACCCAGTACTTC. The J gene is TRBJ2-5, the V gene TRBV6-5; 10 positions agree with TRBD1. Germline loops: CDR1 MNHEY, CDR2 SVGAGI. This CDR3 is built from 13 residues. V shed 7 bases, J shed 6 bases, and the junction held 5 bases outside the gene matches.